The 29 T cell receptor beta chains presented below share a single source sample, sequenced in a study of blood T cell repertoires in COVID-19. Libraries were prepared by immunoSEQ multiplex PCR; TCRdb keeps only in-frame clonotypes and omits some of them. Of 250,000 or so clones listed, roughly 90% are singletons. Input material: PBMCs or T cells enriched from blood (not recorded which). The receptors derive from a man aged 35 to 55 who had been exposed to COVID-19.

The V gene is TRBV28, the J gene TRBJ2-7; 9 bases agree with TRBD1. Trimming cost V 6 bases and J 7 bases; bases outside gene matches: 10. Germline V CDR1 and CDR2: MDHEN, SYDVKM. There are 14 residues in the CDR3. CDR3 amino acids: CASSPNRGREEQYF. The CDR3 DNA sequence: TGTGCCAGCAGCCCGAACAGGGGGCGGGAAGAGCAGTACTTC.

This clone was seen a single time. The CDR3 loop reads CASSYWRDSITGYTF. The CDR3 DNA reads TGTGCCAGCAGTTACTGGAGGGACAGCATCACCGGCTACACCTTC. The rearrangement uses TRBV6-5 and TRBJ1-2; TRBD1 agrees at 7 bases. The ends lost 1 base at V and 8 bases at J; junction bases unmatched: 10. This CDR3 has 15 amino acids. Germline V CDR1 and CDR2: MNHEY, SVGAGI.

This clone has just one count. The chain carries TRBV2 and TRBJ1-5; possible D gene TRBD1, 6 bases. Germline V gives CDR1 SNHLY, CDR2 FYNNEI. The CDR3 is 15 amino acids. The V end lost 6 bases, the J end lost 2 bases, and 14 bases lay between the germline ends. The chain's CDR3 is CASRLQGGGNQPQHF. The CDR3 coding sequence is TGTGCCAGCAGATTACAGGGAGGGGGCAATCAGCCCCAGCATTTT.

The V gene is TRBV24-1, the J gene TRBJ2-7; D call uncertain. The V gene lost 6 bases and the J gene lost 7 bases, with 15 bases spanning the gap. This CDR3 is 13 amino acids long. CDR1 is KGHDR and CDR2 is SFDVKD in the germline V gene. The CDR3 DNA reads TGTGCCACCAGTCTGAACTCCCATTCGGAGCAGTACTTC. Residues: CATSLNSHSEQYF.

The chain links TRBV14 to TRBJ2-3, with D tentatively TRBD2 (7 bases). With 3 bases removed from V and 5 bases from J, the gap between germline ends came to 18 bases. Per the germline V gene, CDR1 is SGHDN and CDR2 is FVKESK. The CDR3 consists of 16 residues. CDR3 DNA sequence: TGTGCCAGCAGCCACCCATGGGGGGGGCGCTTAGATACGCAGTATTTT. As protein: CASSHPWGGRLDTQYF.

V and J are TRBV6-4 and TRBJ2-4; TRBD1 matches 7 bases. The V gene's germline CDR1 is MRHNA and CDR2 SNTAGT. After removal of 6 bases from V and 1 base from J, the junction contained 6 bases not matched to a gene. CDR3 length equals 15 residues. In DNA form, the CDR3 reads TGTGCCAGCAGGACAGGGTGCGAGGCCAAAAACATTCAGTACTTC. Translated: CASRTGCEAKNIQYF.

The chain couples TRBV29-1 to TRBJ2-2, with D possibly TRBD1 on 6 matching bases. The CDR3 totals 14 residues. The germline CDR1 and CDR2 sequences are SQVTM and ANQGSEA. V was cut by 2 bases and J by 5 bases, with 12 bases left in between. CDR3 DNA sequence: TGCAGCGTTGAACTAGCCCAGGGGACCGGGGAGCTGTTTTTT. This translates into CSVELAQGTGELFF.

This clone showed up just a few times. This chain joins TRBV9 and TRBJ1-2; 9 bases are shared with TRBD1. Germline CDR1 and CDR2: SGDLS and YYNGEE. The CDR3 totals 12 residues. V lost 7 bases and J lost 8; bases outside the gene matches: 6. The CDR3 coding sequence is TGTGCCAGCCGCGGGACAGGGTACGGCTACACCTTC. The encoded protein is CASRGTGYGYTF.

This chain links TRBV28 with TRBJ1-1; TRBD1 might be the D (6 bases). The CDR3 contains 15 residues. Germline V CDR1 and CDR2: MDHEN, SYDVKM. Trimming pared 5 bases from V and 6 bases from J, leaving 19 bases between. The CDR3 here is CASSLQGSGQPEAFF. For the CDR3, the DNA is TGTGCCAGCAGTCTCCAGGGGTCGGGGCAGCCTGAAGCTTTCTTT. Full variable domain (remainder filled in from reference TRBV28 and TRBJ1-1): DVKVTQSSRYLVKRTGEKVFLECVQDMDHENMFWYRQDPGLGLRLIYFSYDVKMKEKGDIPEGYSVSREKKERFSLILESASTNQTSMYLCASSLQGSGQPEAFFGQGTRLTVV.

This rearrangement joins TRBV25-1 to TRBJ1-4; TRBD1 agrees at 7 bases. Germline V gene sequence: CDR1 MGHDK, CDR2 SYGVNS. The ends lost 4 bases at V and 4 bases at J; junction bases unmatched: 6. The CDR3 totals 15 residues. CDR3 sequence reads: CASSGRQGFNEKLFF. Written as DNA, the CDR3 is TGTGCCAGCAGTGGCCGACAGGGATTTAATGAAAAACTGTTTTTT.

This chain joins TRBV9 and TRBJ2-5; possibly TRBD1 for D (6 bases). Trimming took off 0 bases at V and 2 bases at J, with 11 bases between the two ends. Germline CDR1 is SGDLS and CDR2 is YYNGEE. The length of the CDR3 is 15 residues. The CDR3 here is CASSVAMTGQETQYF. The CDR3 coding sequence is TGTGCCAGCAGCGTAGCAATGACAGGTCAAGAGACCCAGTACTTC.

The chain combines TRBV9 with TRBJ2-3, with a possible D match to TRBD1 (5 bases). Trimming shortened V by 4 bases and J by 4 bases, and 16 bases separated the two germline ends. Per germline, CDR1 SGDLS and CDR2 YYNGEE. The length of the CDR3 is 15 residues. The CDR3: CASSSTADSSDTQYF. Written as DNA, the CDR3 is TGTGCCAGCAGCTCAACAGCCGACAGTTCAGATACGCAGTATTTT.

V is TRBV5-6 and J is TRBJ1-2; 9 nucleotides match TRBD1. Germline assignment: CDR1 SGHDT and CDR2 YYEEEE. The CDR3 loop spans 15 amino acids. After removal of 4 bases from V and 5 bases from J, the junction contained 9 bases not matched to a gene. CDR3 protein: CASSTGQGGHYGYTF. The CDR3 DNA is TGTGCCAGCAGCACGGGACAGGGTGGACATTATGGCTACACCTTC. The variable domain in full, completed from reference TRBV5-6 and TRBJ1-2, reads DAGVTQSPTHLIKTRGQQVTLRCSPKSGHDTVSWYQQALGQGPQFIFQYYEEEERQRGNFPDRFSGHQFPNYSSELNVNALLLGDSALYLCASSTGQGGHYGYTFGSGTRLTVV.

In nucleotides, the CDR3 is TGCAGCGTTGGCCCAGGGATCTACGAGCAGTACTTC. Encoded protein: CSVGPGIYEQYF. This chain connects TRBV29-1 to TRBJ2-7; weak D call: TRBD1 (5 bases). In germline, CDR1 is SQVTM, CDR2 ANQGSEA. Trimming removed 4 bases from V and 3 bases from J, with 10 bases in between. The CDR3 is 12 residues long.

The CDR3 is CAWGNRGSSYEQYF. The CDR3 bases are TGTGCCTGGGGAAACAGGGGTTCCTCCTACGAGCAGTACTTC. The chain carries TRBV30 and TRBJ2-7; 7 nucleotides agree with TRBD1. Losses at the gene ends were 5 bases for V and 0 bases for J; bases not matched to a gene: 7. Per the germline V gene, CDR1 is GTSNPN and CDR2 is SVGIG (reference sequence). The CDR3 extends over 14 amino acids. The whole variable domain, filled in from reference TRBV30 and TRBJ2-7, reads SQTIHQWPATLVQPVGSPLSLECTVEGTSNPNLYWYRQAAGRGLQLLFYSVGIGQISSEVPQNLSASRPQDRQFILSSKKLLLSDSGFYLCAWGNRGSSYEQYFGPGTRLTVT.

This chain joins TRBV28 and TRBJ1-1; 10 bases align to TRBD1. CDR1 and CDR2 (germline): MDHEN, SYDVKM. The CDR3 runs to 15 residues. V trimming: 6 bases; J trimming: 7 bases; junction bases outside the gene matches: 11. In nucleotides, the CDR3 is TGTGCCAGCAGCCCTTGGACAGGGGGAACCCTTGAAGCTTTCTTT. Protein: CASSPWTGGTLEAFF.

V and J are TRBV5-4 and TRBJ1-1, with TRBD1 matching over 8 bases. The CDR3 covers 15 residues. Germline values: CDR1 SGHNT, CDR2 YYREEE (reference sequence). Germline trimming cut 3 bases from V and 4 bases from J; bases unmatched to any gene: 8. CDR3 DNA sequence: TGTGCCAGCAGCTCCGACAGGGGCCTACTCACTGAAGCTTTCTTT. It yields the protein CASSSDRGLLTEAFF.

The CDR3 sequence is CASYAGGSYEQYF. Written as DNA, the CDR3 is TGTGCCAGCTACGCAGGGGGCTCGTACGAGCAGTACTTC. The chain carries TRBV6-5 and TRBJ2-7, with 8 bases lining up with TRBD1. The CDR3 runs 13 residues. Germline V lookup: CDR1 MNHEY, CDR2 SVGAGI. After removal of 8 bases from V and 4 bases from J, the junction contained 7 bases not matched to a gene.

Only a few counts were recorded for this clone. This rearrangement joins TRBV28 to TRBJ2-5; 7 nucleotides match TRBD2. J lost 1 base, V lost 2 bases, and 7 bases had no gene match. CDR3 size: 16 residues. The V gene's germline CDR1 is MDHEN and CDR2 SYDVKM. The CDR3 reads CASSLMASGGQETQYF. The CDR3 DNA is TGTGCCAGCAGTTTAATGGCTAGCGGAGGCCAAGAGACCCAGTACTTC.

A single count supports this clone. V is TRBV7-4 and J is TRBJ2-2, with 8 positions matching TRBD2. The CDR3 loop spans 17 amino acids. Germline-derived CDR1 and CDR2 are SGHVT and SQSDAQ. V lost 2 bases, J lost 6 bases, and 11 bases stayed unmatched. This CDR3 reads CASSLKGGGSDAGELFF. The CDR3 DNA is TGTGCCAGCAGCTTAAAGGGCGGGGGGTCCGACGCCGGGGAGCTGTTTTTT.

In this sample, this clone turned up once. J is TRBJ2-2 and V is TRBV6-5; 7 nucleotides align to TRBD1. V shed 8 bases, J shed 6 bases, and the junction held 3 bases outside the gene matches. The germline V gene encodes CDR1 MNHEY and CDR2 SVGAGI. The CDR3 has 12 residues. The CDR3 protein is CASDRDPGELFF. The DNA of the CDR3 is TGTGCCAGCGACAGGGATCCCGGGGAGCTGTTTTTT.

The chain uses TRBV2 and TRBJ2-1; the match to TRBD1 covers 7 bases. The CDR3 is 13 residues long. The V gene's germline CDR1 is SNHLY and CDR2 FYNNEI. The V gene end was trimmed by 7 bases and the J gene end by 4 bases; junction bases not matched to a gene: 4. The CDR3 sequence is CASTRDSYNEQFF. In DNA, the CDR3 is TGTGCCAGCACTCGGGACAGTTACAATGAGCAGTTCTTC.

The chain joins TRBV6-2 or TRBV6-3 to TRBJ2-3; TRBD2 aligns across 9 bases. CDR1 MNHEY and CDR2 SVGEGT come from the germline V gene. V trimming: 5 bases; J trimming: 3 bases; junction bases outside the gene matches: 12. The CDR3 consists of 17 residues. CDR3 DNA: TGTGCCAGCAGTCTCTGGGCGGGAGGGCCCGGAACAGATACGCAGTATTTT. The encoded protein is CASSLWAGGPGTDTQYF.

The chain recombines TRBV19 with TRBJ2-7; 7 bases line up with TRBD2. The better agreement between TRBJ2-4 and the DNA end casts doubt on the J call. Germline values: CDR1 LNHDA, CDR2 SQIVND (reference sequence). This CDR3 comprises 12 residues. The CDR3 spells CASSTERGIQYF. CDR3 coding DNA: TGTGCCAGTAGTACCGAGCGGGGCATTCAGTACTTC.

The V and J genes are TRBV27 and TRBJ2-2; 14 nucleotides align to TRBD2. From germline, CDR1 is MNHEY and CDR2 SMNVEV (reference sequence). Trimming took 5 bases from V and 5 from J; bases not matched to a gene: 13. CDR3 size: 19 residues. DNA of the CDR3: TGTGCCAGCAGTCCCGGACTAGCGGGAGGCCTACCTCTGACCGGGGAGCTGTTTTTT. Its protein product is CASSPGLAGGLPLTGELFF.

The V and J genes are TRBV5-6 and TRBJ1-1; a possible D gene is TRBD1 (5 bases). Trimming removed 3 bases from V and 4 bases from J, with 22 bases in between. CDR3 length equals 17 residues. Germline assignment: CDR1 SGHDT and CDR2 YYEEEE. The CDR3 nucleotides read TGTGCCAGCAGCTCACCCGTTGGGGCAGGATGGGGCACTGAAGCTTTCTTT. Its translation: CASSSPVGAGWGTEAFF.

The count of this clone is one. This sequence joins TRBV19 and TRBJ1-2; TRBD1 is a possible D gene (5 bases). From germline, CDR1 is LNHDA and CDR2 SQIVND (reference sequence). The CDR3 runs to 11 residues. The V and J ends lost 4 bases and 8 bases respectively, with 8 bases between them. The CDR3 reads CASSTPGGYTF. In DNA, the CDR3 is TGTGCCAGTAGTACACCAGGGGGCTACACCTTC.

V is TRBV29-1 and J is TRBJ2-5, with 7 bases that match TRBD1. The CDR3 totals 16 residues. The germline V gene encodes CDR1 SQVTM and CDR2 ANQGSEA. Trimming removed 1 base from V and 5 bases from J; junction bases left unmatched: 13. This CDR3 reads CSVEGAWQGVGETQYF. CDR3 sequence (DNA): TGCAGCGTTGAAGGGGCATGGCAGGGGGTTGGGGAGACCCAGTACTTC.

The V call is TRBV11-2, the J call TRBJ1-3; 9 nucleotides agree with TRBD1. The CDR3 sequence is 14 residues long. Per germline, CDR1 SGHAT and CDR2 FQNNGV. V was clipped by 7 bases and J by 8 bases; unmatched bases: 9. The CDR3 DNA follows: TGTGCCAGCACCTTTGGGACAGGGTTAGACACCATATATTTT. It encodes CASTFGTGLDTIYF. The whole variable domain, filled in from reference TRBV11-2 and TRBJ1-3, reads EAGVAQSPRYKIIEKRQSVAFWCNPISGHATLYWYQQILGQGPKLLIQFQNNGVVDDSQLPKDRFSAERLKGVDSTLKIQPAKLEDSAVYLCASTFGTGLDTIYFGEGSWLTVV.